This T cell receptor (beta chain) was recorded in a study of blood T cell repertoires in COVID-19 (dated by TCRdb to the early 2020s). About the study as a whole: The collaborator samples originated in the United States, Italy and Spain and spanned the acute and convalescent phases of COVID-19. Sample metadata almost always included a de-identified subject ID, COVID-19 status, age in years and sex. The prospective study material was composed of cDNA or gDNA derived from T cells, B-cell-depleted T cells, or PBMCs. The dataset comprised deeply sampled blood TCRbeta repertoires from subjects exposed to, actively infected with, or recovered from COVID-19. Where available, HLA class I and class II types were taken from metadata supplied by the sample provider and were not determined by assay-based typing. A freely available public database, intended as a resource for researchers studying the immune response to SARS-CoV-2, is where the repertoires were released. The samples were drawn from the first 160 participants of the ongoing ImmuneRACE study and from some 1,300 subjects provided by 6 global collaborators.

As concerns this clone: This clone's antigen is unknown. No quality values exist for individual bases; no much larger clone is one base distant.

The immunoSEQ Assay, a bias-controlled multiplex PCR, was used to amplify TCRbeta CDR3 regions from genomic DNA. The paper's data handling went like this. The number of nucleated cells in each sample was estimated by amplification of reference gene primers within the assay. To quantify the absolute abundance of each unique TCRbeta CDR3 rearrangement, sequence reads were collapsed and filtered. For each sample, productive Simpson clonality was calculated as the square root of Simpson's diversity index over productive rearrangements. TCRdb mirrors the immuneACCESS table, restricted to in-frame sequences. Some clones are absent from its copies; in checked studies, under half trace to an unresolved V gene, and the reason for the others is unknown. The V and J calls and clone size come from that table; D and trimming were worked out from the DNA. Recorded for this sample are approximately 350,000 clones; about 90% of them occurred a single time. Around 3.5% of the sample lies in the top ten.

Another Seattle source contributed samples from volunteer blood donors who had recovered from COVID-19. Whole blood was collected in K2EDTA tubes by collaborating institutions according to the institutions' own protocols. For TCRbeta analysis, collaborators shipped samples as frozen whole blood, isolated PBMCs, or DNA extracted from either of those sample types. For this chain, trimming is 5 bases at the V end and 1 base at the J end, and the number of junction bases without a gene match is 11. The CDR3 runs 20 amino acids, cysteine and phenylalanine included. Only the CDR3 region is kept as DNA, spanning 60 bases read in frame from base 1. Per the germline V gene (reference sequence), LNHDA is the CDR1 and SQIVND is the CDR2. The study at large found these results: How much clinical and demographic metadata was included differed by source and by participant, and the metadata was provided uncurated.

The clonotype originates from a woman under 30 who had recovered from COVID-19. Input material: peripheral blood. The rearranged segments are TRBV19 and TRBJ2-1; TRBD2 aligns with 16 central bases. This receptor has the CDR3 CASSQTGTSGRGQSYNEQFF. In nucleotides, the sequence is TGTGCCAGTAGTCAAACCGGGACTAGCGGGAGGGGCCAATCCTACAATGAGCAGTTCTTC.